A single sample is the source of the 16 T cell receptor beta chains below, sequenced in a study of beta chain features in type 1 diabetes. Investigators reverse transcribed all isolated RNA, so they sequenced expressed TCRB transcripts. Profiled with immunoSEQ multiplex PCR; TCRdb holds only in-frame clones, not every one. The top ten clones hold 0.012% of a sample with around 260,000 clones, about 24% of them seen once. The antigens these receptors bind are not known. Study-wide results and caveats: In every one of the four CD4+ subsets, TCRB CDR3s were moderately but significantly shorter in Type 1 diabetes patients.

Sequencing was performed on naive CD4+ T cells from blood. The receptors originated from a woman in her twenties or thirties with type 1 diabetes.

This sequence joins TRBV28 and TRBJ2-7, with 8 positions matching TRBD1. The ends lost 3 bases at V and 2 bases at J; junction bases unmatched: 6. This CDR3 is 15 amino acids long. Germline V gene data show CDR1 as MDHEN and CDR2 as SYDVKM. This CDR3 is CASSFQDRAAYEQYF. CDR3 nucleotides: TGTGCCAGCAGTTTCCAGGACAGGGCGGCCTACGAGCAGTACTTC. The full variable domain, in which reference TRBV28 and TRBJ2-7 provide the parts outside the CDR3, is DVKVTQSSRYLVKRTGEKVFLECVQDMDHENMFWYRQDPGLGLRLIYFSYDVKMKEKGDIPEGYSVSREKKERFSLILESASTNQTSMYLCASSFQDRAAYEQYFGPGTRLTVT.

Only a few counts were recorded for this clone. The chain carries TRBV5-1 and TRBJ2-7; D unclear. CDR1 and CDR2 from the germline V gene are SGHRS and YFSETQ. This CDR3 region has 15 residues. Trimming took off 0 bases at V and 4 bases at J, with 14 bases between the two ends. The CDR3 reads CASSLAGSQAYEQYF. CDR3 bases: TGCGCCAGCAGCTTGGCAGGCTCCCAAGCATACGAGCAGTACTTC.

This clone has a handful of counts. This chain connects TRBV30 to TRBJ2-3; tentative D call: TRBD2 (5 bases). The germline gives CDR1 GTSNPN, CDR2 SVGIG (reference sequence). Trimming took 0 bases from V and 2 from J, leaving 12 bases between them. This CDR3 contains 15 residues. CDR3 bases: TGTGCCTGGAGTGTAACTAGTGGGTTCACAGATACGCAGTATTTT. Its translation is CAWSVTSGFTDTQYF.

This chain connects TRBV25-1 to TRBJ2-3; 8 nucleotides align to TRBD2. V was pared by 2 bases and J by 5 bases, with 6 bases of the junction left unmatched. This CDR3 spans 15 amino acids. Per the germline V gene, CDR1 is MGHDK and CDR2 is SYGVNS. In nucleotides, the CDR3 is TGTGCCAGCAGTGAACGGCGGGAGGTGAGAGATACGCAGTATTTT. It codes for CASSERREVRDTQYF.

The table lists this clone with a few counts. This sequence joins TRBV7-3 and TRBJ1-5, with D unresolved. This CDR3 contains 13 residues. CDR1 is SGHTA and CDR2 is FQGTGA in the germline V gene. The ends were cut back, 1 base at V and 8 bases at J, with 9 bases in the middle. The CDR3 here is CASSLSVEEPQHF. Here the CDR3 DNA reads TGTGCCAGCAGCTTAAGTGTGGAGGAGCCCCAGCATTTT. The full variable domain, completed using reference TRBV7-3 and TRBJ1-5, is GAGVSQTPSNKVTEKGKYVELRCDPISGHTALYWYRQSLGQGPEFLIYFQGTGAADDSGLPNDRFFAVRPEGSVSTLKIQRTERGDSAVYLCASSLSVEEPQHFGDGTRLSIL.

There are a few counts of this clone. V gene TRBV28 combines with J gene TRBJ2-5; 9 positions match TRBD1. V was clipped by 4 bases and J by 2 bases; unmatched bases: 8. The germline V gene encodes CDR1 MDHEN and CDR2 SYDVKM. The CDR3 is 16 amino acids. The CDR3 DNA reads TGTGCCAGCAGTTATGCGGGACAGGGAGGTCAAGAGACCCAGTACTTC. Its protein is CASSYAGQGGQETQYF.

This clone was detected a few times. The chain uses TRBV7-9 and TRBJ2-1, with 7 bases matching TRBD2. The V segment lost 3 bases and the J segment 8 bases; nucleotides outside the gene matches: 4. Germline V CDR1 and CDR2: SEHNR, FQNEAQ (reference sequence). The CDR3 covers 13 residues. CDR3: CASSFAGAHEQFF. In nucleotides, the CDR3 is TGTGCCAGCAGCTTCGCGGGAGCCCATGAGCAGTTCTTC.

This chain links TRBV4-2 with TRBJ2-7; 13 bases line up with TRBD2. The V gene end was trimmed by 1 base and the J gene end by 2 bases; junction bases not matched to a gene: 5. The CDR3 runs 17 residues. Germline V gene data show CDR1 as LGHNA and CDR2 as YNFKEQ. The chain's CDR3 is CASSQALTSGRAYEQYF. The CDR3 DNA is TGTGCCAGCAGCCAAGCCCTCACTAGCGGGAGGGCCTACGAGCAGTACTTC.

The V and J genes are TRBV4-1 and TRBJ2-7; 7 bases align to TRBD1. Losses at the gene ends were 3 bases for V and 5 bases for J; bases not matched to a gene: 7. Germline V gene data show CDR1 as MGHRA and CDR2 as YSYEKL. The CDR3 covers 14 residues. Here the CDR3 DNA reads TGCGCCAGCAGCCAGCCGGGACAGCGAAACGAGCAGTACTTC. Encoded protein: CASSQPGQRNEQYF.

This chain joins TRBV10-3 and TRBJ1-1; D gene unclear. The V gene lost 3 bases and the J gene lost 2 bases, with 10 bases spanning the gap. The CDR3 covers 14 residues. CDR1 ENHRY and CDR2 SYGVKD come from the germline V gene. The CDR3 spells CAISEGRANTEAFF. The CDR3 DNA reads TGTGCCATCAGTGAAGGGAGGGCCAACACTGAAGCTTTCTTT.

This clone came up a few times. This sequence joins TRBV29-1 and TRBJ2-3; a possible D gene is TRBD2 (6 bases). From germline, CDR1 is SQVTM and CDR2 ANQGSEA. V lost 4 bases, J lost 3 bases, and 17 bases lay in between. CDR3 length equals 15 residues. CDR3 residues: CSVGGPGVETDTQYF. The DNA for the CDR3 is TGCAGCGTTGGGGGCCCGGGAGTGGAAACAGATACGCAGTATTTT.

This clone was observed a handful of times. This chain links TRBV11-2 with TRBJ2-1; 7 bases fit TRBD1. The CDR3 runs to 17 residues. V was clipped by 1 base and J by 7 bases; unmatched bases: 13. The germline CDR1 and CDR2 sequences are SGHAT and FQNNGV. CDR3 region: CASSLVRRAGGGNEQFF. The CDR3 region has the DNA TGTGCCAGCAGCTTAGTTCGTCGGGCAGGGGGTGGGAATGAGCAGTTCTTC.

This clone was counted only a few times. This rearrangement joins TRBV25-1 to TRBJ2-1, with D tentatively TRBD1 (5 bases). Trimming shortened V by 2 bases and J by 8 bases, and 10 bases separated the two germline ends. The CDR3 runs to 13 residues. Germline loops: CDR1 MGHDK, CDR2 SYGVNS. The CDR3 here is CASSERVTDEQFF. CDR3 nucleotide sequence: TGTGCCAGCAGTGAAAGGGTGACAGATGAGCAGTTCTTC.

As regards this clone: The sample holds other DNA sequences that translate to the same CDR3. The gene calls are TRBV18 and TRBJ2-3; weak D call: TRBD1 (6 bases). The CDR3 covers 15 residues. Trimming removed 3 bases at V and 0 bases at J, with 10 bases between. The germline gives CDR1 KGHSH, CDR2 LQKENI. The CDR3 sequence is CASSPGTSSTDTQYF. The CDR3 DNA reads as TGTGCCAGCTCACCCGGGACATCGAGCACAGATACGCAGTATTTT.

This clone was seen a few times. The chain couples TRBV6-6 to TRBJ2-1; 10 bases are a match to TRBD2. The CDR3 consists of 15 residues. The ends lost 2 bases at V and 4 bases at J; junction bases unmatched: 2. The germline CDR1 and CDR2 sequences are MNHNY and SVGAGI (reference sequence). CDR3 residues: CASSYTSGNYNEQFF. The CDR3, as DNA: TGTGCCAGCAGTTACACTAGCGGGAATTACAATGAGCAGTTCTTC.

The V and J genes are TRBV5-4 and TRBJ2-7; 7 bases are a match to TRBD1. V was pared by 4 bases and J by 4 bases, with 11 bases of the junction left unmatched. The CDR3 runs to 15 residues. Germline lookup yields CDR1 SGHNT and CDR2 YYREEE (reference sequence). CDR3 DNA: TGTGCCAGCAGCCACATGACAGGGCCACCTTACGAGCAGTACTTC. Its protein is CASSHMTGPPYEQYF.